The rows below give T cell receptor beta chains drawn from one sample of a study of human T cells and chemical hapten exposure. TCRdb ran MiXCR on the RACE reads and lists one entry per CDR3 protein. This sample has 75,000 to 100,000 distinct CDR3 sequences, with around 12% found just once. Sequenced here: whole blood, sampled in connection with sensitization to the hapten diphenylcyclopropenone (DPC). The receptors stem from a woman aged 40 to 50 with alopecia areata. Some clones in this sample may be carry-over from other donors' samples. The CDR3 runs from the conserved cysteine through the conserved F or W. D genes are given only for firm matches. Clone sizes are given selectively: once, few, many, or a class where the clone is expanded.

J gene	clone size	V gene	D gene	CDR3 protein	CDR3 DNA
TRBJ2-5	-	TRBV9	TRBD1	CASSVDGVMKGALETQYF	TGTGCCAGCAGCGTAGACGGGGTTATGAAGGGGGCATTAGAGACCCAGTACTTC
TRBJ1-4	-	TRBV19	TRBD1	CASLAGTAEKLFF	TGTGCCAGTCTGGCCGGGACAGCGGAAAAACTGTTTTTT
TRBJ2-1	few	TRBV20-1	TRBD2	CSARRTSGRGNEQFF	TGCAGTGCTAGGAGGACTAGCGGGAGGGGGAATGAGCAGTTCTTC
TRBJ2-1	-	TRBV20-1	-	CSARRFAYNEQFF	TGCAGTGCTAGACGTTTTGCCTACAATGAGCAGTTCTTC
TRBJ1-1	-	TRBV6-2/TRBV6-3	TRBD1	CASSYRTGGDTEAFF	TGTGCCAGCAGTTACCGGACAGGGGGGGACACTGAAGCTTTCTTT
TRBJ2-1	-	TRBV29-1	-	CSVRQRESGYNEQFF	TGCAGCGTGCGTCAACGGGAGTCGGGTTACAATGAGCAGTTCTTC
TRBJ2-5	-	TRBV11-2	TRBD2	CASSLVVGLAGGGETQYF	TGTGCCAGCAGCTTAGTGGTCGGACTAGCGGGAGGAGGAGAGACCCAGTACTTC
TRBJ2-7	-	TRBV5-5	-	CASSFWGTYEQYF	TGTGCCAGCAGCTTTTGGGGAACCTACGAGCAGTACTTC
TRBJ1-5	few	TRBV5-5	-	CASSLVNNQPQHF	TGTGCCAGCAGCTTGGTCAACAATCAGCCCCAGCATTTT
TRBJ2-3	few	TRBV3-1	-	CASSQARTVWGTDTQYF	TGTGCCAGCAGCCAAGCGCGGACAGTATGGGGCACAGATACGCAGTATTTT
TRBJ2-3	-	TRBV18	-	CASSPTAGSTDTQYF	TGTGCCAGCTCCCCGACAGCGGGTAGCACAGATACGCAGTATTTT
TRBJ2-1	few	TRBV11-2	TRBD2	CASSLVIKLAGRQDEQFF	TGTGCCAGCAGCTTAGTTATCAAACTAGCGGGAAGACAAGATGAGCAGTTCTTC
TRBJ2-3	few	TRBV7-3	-	CASTDFTTDTQYF	TGTGCCAGCACGGACTTTACCACAGATACGCAGTATTTT
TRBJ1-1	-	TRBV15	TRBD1	CATSSQGERAFF	TGTGCCACCAGCAGCCAGGGGGAGAGGGCTTTCTTT
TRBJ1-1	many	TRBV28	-	CASSSGGGLNTEAFF	TGTGCCAGCAGTAGCGGGGGCGGACTGAACACTGAAGCTTTCTTT
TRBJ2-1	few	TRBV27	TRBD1	CASRSGQGYNEQFF	TGTGCCAGCAGGTCGGGACAGGGTTACAATGAGCAGTTCTTC
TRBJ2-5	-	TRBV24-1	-	CATSDPGDGRGETQYF	TGTGCCACCAGTGACCCTGGGGACGGCCGGGGTGAGACCCAGTACTTC
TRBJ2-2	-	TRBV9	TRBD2	CASSPGLAGGSTGELFF	TGTGCCAGCAGCCCGGGACTAGCGGGAGGTTCCACCGGGGAGCTGTTTTTT
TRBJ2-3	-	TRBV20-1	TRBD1	CSAPDRGADTQYF	TGCAGTGCCCCAGACAGGGGGGCAGATACGCAGTATTTT
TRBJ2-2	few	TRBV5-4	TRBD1	CASSGWQGARLNTGELFF	TGTGCCAGCAGCGGGTGGCAGGGGGCCCGCCTGAACACCGGGGAGCTGTTTTTT
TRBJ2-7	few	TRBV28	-	CASSFNLLSSSYEQYF	TGTGCCAGCAGTTTTAATCTCCTATCGAGCTCCTACGAGCAGTACTTC
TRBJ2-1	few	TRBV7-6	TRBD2	CASSLRPSGSGTAYNEQFF	TGTGCCAGCAGCTTAAGACCTAGCGGGAGCGGGACCGCCTACAATGAGCAGTTCTTC
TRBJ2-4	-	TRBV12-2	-	CASRFPRQAVVAKNIQYF	TGTGCAAGTCGCTTTCCGAGACAGGCTGTCGTAGCCAAAAACATTCAGTACTTC
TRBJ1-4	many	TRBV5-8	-	CASSPRTFEKLFF	TGTGCCAGCAGCCCTCGGACCTTTGAAAAGCTGTTTTTT
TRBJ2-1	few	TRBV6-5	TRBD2	CASTLIAGGMNEQFF	TGTGCCAGCACCCTAATAGCGGGAGGTATGAATGAGCAGTTCTTC
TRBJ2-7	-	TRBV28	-	CASMTGLYTYEQYF	TGTGCCAGCATGACTGGACTATACACCTACGAGCAGTACTTC
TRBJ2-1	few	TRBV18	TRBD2	CASSPRGAGLAGNEQFF	TGTGCCAGCTCACCAAGGGGCGCGGGACTAGCGGGCAATGAGCAGTTCTTC